One sample yielded the 9 T cell receptor beta chains listed below, sequenced in a study of cytomegalovirus exposure and HLA in healthy donors (dated by TCRdb to about 2017). Libraries were constructed by the immunoSEQ multiplex PCR assay. The multiplex PCR relied on a mix of 60 forward primers for TCR Vbeta segments and 13 reverse primers for TCR Jbeta segments. TCRdb carries this immuneACCESS record with in-frame sequences only. Its versions omit some clonotypes, under half of them owing to an unresolved V gene in the studies checked, with the rest unexplained. For this sample the table gives 200,000 to 250,000 clones, of which more than 85% were detected only once. Approximately 1% of the sample goes to the ten largest clones. The sequencing input was PBMCs. Every receptor here comes from a woman younger than 30 in good health and CMV-seronegative.

The chain links TRBV7-9 to TRBJ2-5, with 7 positions matching TRBD2. Germline V gene lookup returns CDR1 SEHNR and CDR2 FQNEAQ (reference sequence). The CDR3 sequence is 12 residues long. V gave up 7 bases and J gave up 5 bases; unmatched junction bases: 4. The CDR3 protein is CASKRGAETQYF. The CDR3 nucleotides read TGTGCCAGCAAGCGGGGCGCGGAGACCCAGTACTTC.

The chain links TRBV5-1 to TRBJ2-3, with 8 positions matching TRBD2. The CDR3 length is 16 residues. Germline V CDR1 and CDR2: SGHRS, YFSETQ. The J segment lost 0 bases and the V segment lost 4 bases, leaving 7 bases of the junction unmatched. CDR3 nucleotide sequence: TGCGCCAGCAGCAGCTATGGCGGGGGGAGCACAGATACGCAGTATTTT. It is translated as CASSSYGGGSTDTQYF.

The CDR3 DNA follows: TGTGCCAGCAGCTTAGCCGGGACTAGCGGGAGGACTACCTACAATGAGCAGTTCTTC. Translating it yields CASSLAGTSGRTTYNEQFF. The chain carries TRBV7-9 and TRBJ2-1, with 15 bases identical to TRBD2. J gave up 2 bases and V 0 bases, and 5 bases lay outside the gene matches. The CDR3 extends over 19 amino acids. Germline lookup yields CDR1 SEHNR and CDR2 FQNEAQ (reference sequence).

J is TRBJ1-5 and V is TRBV27; D is unclear. The CDR3 is 14 residues long. The ends were cut back, 5 bases at V and 2 bases at J, with 10 bases in the middle. Germline CDR1 reads MNHEY; CDR2 reads SMNVEV (reference sequence). CDR3 in amino acids: CASSPRGGNQPQHF. CDR3 coding DNA: TGTGCCAGCAGTCCCCGGGGTGGCAATCAGCCCCAGCATTTT.

This chain links TRBV5-6 with TRBJ1-6; TRBD1 matches 9 bases. The CDR3 extends over 16 amino acids. CDR1 and CDR2 from the germline V gene are SGHDT and YYEEEE. V was pared by 1 base and J by 6 bases, with 5 bases of the junction left unmatched. The CDR3 nucleotides read TGTGCCAGCAGCTTGCTGGACAGGGGAGGTAATTCACCCCTCCACTTT. Translating gives CASSLLDRGGNSPLHF.

CDR3 bases: TGTGCCAGCAGTTTATCGATCGGGGTATTGATCTACGAGCAGTACTTC. Translation gives CASSLSIGVLIYEQYF. V gene TRBV27 combines with J gene TRBJ2-7; tentative D call: TRBD2 (5 bases). Trimming left V 0 bases short and J 3 bases short, with 15 bases between. CDR3 length: 16 amino acids. CDR1 and CDR2 (germline): MNHEY, SMNVEV (reference sequence).

This clone was seen once. The J gene is TRBJ2-3, the V gene TRBV11-2, with TRBD2 matching 8 bases. V was pared by 2 bases and J by 2 bases, with 6 bases of the junction left unmatched. The CDR3 loop spans 16 amino acids. Germline CDR1 SGHAT, CDR2 FQNNGV. The CDR3 DNA is TGTGCCAGCAGCTTACTATCTAGCGGGCCCACAGATACGCAGTATTTT. It translates to CASSLLSSGPTDTQYF.

This clone was counted a single time. The chain combines TRBV7-2 with TRBJ2-7; 16 bases fit TRBD2. The V segment lost 4 bases and the J segment 5 bases; nucleotides outside the gene matches: 8. The CDR3 contains 17 residues. Per germline, CDR1 SGHTA and CDR2 FQGNSA. The CDR3 reads CASSSPGLAGGRDEQYF. The CDR3 DNA reads TGTGCCAGCAGCTCCCCGGGACTAGCGGGAGGGCGCGACGAGCAGTACTTC.

The V call is TRBV19, the J call TRBJ1-2; 12 nucleotides agree with TRBD1. Germline V gene lookup returns CDR1 LNHDA and CDR2 SQIVND (reference sequence). This CDR3 has 17 residues. Trimming took 2 bases from V and 7 from J; bases not matched to a gene: 11. CDR3 DNA: TGTGCCAGTAGTATATCCCGGGACAGGGGGCTACCCGCTGGCTACACCTTC. Translating it yields CASSISRDRGLPAGYTF.